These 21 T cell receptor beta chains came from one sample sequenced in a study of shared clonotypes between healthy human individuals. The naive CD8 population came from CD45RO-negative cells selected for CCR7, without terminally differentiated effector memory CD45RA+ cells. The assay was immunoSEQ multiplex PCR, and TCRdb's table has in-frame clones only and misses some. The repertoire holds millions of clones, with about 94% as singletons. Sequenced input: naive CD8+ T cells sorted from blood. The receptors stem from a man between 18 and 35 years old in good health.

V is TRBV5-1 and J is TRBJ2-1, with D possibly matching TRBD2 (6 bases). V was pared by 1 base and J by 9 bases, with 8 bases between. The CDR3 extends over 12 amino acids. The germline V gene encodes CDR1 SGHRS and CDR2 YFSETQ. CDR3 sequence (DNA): TGCGCCAGCAGCTTGACGGGGGTTGAGCAGTTCTTC. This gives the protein CASSLTGVEQFF.

The DNA for the CDR3 is TGTGCCAGCAGCTTAGTGAGGGGTTGGGAGACCCAGTACTTC. It is translated as CASSLVRGWETQYF. The chain employs TRBV7-6 and TRBJ2-5; D possibly uses TRBD1 or TRBD2 (5 bases each). The CDR3 runs 14 residues. The ends were cut back, 1 base at V and 5 bases at J, with 11 bases in the middle. Germline CDR1 and CDR2: SGHVS and FNYEAQ.

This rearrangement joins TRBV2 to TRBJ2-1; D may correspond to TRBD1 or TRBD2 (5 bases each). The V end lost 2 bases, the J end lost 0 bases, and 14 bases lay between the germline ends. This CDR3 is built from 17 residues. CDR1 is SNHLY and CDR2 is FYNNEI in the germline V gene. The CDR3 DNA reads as TGTGCCAGCAGTGAATATTTTTCGGGGACCTCCTACAATGAGCAGTTCTTC. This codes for CASSEYFSGTSYNEQFF.

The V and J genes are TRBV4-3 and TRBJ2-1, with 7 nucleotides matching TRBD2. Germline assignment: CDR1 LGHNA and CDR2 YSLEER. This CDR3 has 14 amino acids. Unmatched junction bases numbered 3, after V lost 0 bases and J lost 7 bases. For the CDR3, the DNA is TGCGCCAGCAGCCAAGAGCTAGCGGTGAATGAGCAGTTCTTC. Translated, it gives CASSQELAVNEQFF.

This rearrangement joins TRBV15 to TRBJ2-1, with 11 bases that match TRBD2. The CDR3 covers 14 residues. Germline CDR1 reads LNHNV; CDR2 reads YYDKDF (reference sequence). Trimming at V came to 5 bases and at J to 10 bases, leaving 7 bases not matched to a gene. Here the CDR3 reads CATSGGLADFEQFF. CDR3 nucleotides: TGTGCCACCAGCGGGGGACTAGCGGATTTCGAGCAGTTCTTC.

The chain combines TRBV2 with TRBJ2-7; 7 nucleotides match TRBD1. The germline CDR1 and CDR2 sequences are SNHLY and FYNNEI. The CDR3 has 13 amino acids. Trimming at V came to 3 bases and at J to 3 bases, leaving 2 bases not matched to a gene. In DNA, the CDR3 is TGTGCCAGCAGTGACCACAGGGGCTACGAGCAGTACTTC. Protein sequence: CASSDHRGYEQYF.

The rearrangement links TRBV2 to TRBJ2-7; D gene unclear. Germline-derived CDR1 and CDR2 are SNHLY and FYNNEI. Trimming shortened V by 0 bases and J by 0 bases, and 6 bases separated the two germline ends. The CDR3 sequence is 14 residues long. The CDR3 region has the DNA TGTGCCAGCAGTGAAGCAGGGCGCTCCTACGAGCAGTACTTC. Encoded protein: CASSEAGRSYEQYF.

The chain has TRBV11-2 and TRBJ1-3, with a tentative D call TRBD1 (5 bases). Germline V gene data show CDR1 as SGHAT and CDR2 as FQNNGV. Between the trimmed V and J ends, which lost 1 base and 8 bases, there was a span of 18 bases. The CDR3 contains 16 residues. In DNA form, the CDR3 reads TGTGCCAGCAGCTTAGGCAGGGATGGCCCAGGCGACACCATATATTTT. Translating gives CASSLGRDGPGDTIYF.

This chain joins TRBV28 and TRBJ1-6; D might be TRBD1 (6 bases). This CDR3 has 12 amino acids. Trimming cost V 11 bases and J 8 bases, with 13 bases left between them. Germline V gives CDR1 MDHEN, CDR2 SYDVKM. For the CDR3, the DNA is TGTGCCTTCAGGGGCAGGGATTCACCCCTCCACTTT. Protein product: CAFRGRDSPLHF.

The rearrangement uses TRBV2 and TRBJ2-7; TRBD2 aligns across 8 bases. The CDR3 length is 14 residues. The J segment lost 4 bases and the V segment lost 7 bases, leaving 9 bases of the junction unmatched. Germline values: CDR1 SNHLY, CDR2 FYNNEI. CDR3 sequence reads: CASTFQSGSYEQYF. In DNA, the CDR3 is TGTGCCAGCACCTTCCAAAGCGGGAGTTACGAGCAGTACTTC.

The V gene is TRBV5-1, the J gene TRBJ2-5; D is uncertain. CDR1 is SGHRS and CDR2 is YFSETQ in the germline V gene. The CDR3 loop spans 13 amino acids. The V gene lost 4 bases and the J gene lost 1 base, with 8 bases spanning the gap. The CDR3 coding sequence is TGCGCCAGCAGCCCCTGGATCCAAGAGACCCAGTACTTC. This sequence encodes CASSPWIQETQYF. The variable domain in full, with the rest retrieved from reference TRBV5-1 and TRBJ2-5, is KAGVTQTPRYLIKTRGQQVTLSCSPISGHRSVSWYQQTPGQGLQFLFEYFSETQRNKGNFPGRFSGRQFSNSRSEMNVSTLELGDSALYLCASSPWIQETQYFGPGTRLLVL.

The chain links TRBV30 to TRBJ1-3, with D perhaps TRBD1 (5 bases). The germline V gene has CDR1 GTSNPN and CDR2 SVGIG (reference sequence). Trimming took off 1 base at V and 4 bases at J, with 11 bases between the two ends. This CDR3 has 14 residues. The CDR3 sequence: CAWSDWGLGNTIYF. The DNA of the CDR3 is TGTGCCTGGAGTGATTGGGGCCTCGGAAACACCATATATTTT.

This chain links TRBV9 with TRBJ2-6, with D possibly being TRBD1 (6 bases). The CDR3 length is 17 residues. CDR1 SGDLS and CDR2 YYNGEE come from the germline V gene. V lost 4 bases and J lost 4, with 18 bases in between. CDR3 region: CASSPGWGPTGANVLTF. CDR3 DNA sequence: TGTGCCAGCAGCCCCGGTTGGGGGCCAACAGGGGCCAACGTCCTGACTTTC.

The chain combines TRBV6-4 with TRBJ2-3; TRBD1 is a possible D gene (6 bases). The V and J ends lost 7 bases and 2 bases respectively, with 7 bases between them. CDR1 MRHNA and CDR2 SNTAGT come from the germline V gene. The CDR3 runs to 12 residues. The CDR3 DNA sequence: TGTGCCAGCAAGGGGGTCACAGATACGCAGTATTTT. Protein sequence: CASKGVTDTQYF.

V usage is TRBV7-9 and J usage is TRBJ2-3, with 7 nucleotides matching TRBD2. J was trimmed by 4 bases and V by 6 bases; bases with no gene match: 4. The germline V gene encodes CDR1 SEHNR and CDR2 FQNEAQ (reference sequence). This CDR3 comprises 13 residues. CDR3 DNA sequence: TGTGCCAGCAGGAGAGCGGGACCAGATACGCAGTATTTT. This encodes CASRRAGPDTQYF.

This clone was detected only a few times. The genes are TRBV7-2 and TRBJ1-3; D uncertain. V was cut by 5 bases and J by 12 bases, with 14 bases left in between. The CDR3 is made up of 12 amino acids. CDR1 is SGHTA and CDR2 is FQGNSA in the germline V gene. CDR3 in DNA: TGTGCCAGCAGCCTCGACCTAGAGGGCATATATTTT. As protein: CASSLDLEGIYF.

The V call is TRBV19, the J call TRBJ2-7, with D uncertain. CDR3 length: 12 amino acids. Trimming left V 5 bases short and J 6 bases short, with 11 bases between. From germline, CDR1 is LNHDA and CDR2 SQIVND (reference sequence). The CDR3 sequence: CASSPHPGEQYF. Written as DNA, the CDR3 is TGTGCCAGTAGTCCCCACCCCGGCGAGCAGTACTTC.

As DNA, the CDR3 is TGTGCCAGCAGCCACGACAGCAATCAGCCCCAGCATTTT. It yields the protein CASSHDSNQPQHF. This sequence joins TRBV11-2 and TRBJ1-5, with unresolved D. Deletions cut 5 bases from V and 1 base from J, with 6 bases between. The CDR3 is 13 residues long. Germline V gene data show CDR1 as SGHAT and CDR2 as FQNNGV.

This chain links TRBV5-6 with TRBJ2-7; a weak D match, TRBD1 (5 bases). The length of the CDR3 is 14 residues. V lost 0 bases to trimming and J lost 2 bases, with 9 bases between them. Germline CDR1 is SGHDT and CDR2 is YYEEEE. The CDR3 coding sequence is TGTGCCAGCAGCTTGGACAGGAATCCCTACGAGCAGTACTTC. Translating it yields CASSLDRNPYEQYF.

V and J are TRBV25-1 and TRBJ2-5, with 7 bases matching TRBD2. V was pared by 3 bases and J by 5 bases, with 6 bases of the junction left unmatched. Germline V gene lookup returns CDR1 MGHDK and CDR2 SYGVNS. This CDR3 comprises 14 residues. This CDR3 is CASSDWEGPETQYF. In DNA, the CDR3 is TGTGCCAGCAGTGATTGGGAGGGCCCTGAGACCCAGTACTTC.

Here the CDR3 DNA reads TGTGCCATCAGTGAGTTTGGGGACAGGGTGGCCCTCTACGAGCAGTACTTC. It codes for CAISEFGDRVALYEQYF. The J gene is TRBJ2-7, the V gene TRBV10-3; 9 positions match TRBD1. The CDR3 is 17 amino acids. The V gene end was trimmed by 1 base and the J gene end by 3 bases; junction bases not matched to a gene: 10. Germline-derived CDR1 and CDR2 are ENHRY and SYGVKD.